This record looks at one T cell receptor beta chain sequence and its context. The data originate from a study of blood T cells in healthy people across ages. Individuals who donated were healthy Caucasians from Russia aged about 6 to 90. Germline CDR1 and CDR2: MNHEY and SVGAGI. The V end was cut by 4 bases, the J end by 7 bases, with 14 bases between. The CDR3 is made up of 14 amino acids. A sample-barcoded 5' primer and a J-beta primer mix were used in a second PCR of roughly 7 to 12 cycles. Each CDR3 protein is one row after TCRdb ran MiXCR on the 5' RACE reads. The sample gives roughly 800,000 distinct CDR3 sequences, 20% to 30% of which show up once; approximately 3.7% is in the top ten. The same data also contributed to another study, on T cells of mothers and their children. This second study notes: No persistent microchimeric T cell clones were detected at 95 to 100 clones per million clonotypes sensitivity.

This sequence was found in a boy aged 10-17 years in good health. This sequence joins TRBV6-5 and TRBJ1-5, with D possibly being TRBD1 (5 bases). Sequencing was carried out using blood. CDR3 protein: CASSSQGPEQPQHF. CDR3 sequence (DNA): TGTGCCAGCAGTTCCCAGGGTCCTGAGCAGCCCCAGCATTTT.